This T cell receptor beta chain emerged from a study of cytomegalovirus exposure and HLA in healthy donors. It was with 60 Vbeta and 13 Jbeta primers that the PCR ran. Original methodology: Per a later analysis, the number of unique TCR beta chains was around 80 million, of which about 10 million were shared. Measured with immunoSEQ multiplex PCR; TCRdb has only the in-frame clones, and not every one. That table gives V, J and clone size, and the DNA gave D and trimming. The sample holds 95,000 to 100,000 clones, approximately 85% seen once. V was clipped by 2 bases and J by 6 bases, with 11 bases between them. This CDR3 region has 13 residues. The germline V gene encodes CDR1 SGHNT and CDR2 YYREEE (reference sequence). Study outcomes and limitations: Most subjects had HLA-A and HLA-B alleles reportedly predicted accurately by TCR beta sequences. Most TCR beta V segments were productive about 87% or about 30% of the time in an earlier analysis. A later analysis found most CMV-associated TCR beta chains apparently HLA-restricted.

About this clone: Its target is not known.

J is TRBJ1-1 and V is TRBV5-4; a possible D gene is TRBD1 (6 bases). The sample was PBMCs. This clonotype originated in a man aged 30 to 45 in good health and CMV-seronegative. DNA for the CDR3: TGTGCCAGCAGCTTTGGGCAGGGGTCTGAAGCTTTCTTT. Protein sequence: CASSFGQGSEAFF.